This T cell receptor beta chain originates from a study of blood T cell repertoires in COVID-19. Clones were sequenced by immunoSEQ multiplex PCR, and TCRdb holds only the in-frame ones, with some missing. Of roughly 150,000 clones in the sample, 70% to 90% were seen once. Trimming shortened V by 1 base and J by 4 bases, and 14 bases separated the two germline ends. Germline loops: CDR1 MNHNS, CDR2 SASEGT. The CDR3 is 17 residues long. The sample consisted of peripheral blood. This clonotype was sampled from a woman aged 50 to 65 with COVID-19, enrolled during active disease. This chain uses TRBV6-1 with TRBJ1-6, with D tentatively TRBD1 (6 bases). Here the CDR3 reads CASSEVRGSAYNSPLHF. The CDR3, as DNA: TGTGCCAGCAGTGAAGTTAGGGGGTCAGCTTATAATTCACCCCTCCACTTT.